This TCR beta chain was identified in a study of cytomegalovirus exposure and HLA in healthy donors. There are 16 residues in the CDR3. V gave up 3 bases and J gave up 7 bases, with 18 bases separating them. From germline, CDR1 is KGHSH and CDR2 LQKENI. Concerning this clone itself: The antigen is unknown.

13 Jbeta primers and 60 Vbeta primers were used for the PCR. TCRdb's copy holds only in-frame clones and misses some; the assay was immunoSEQ multiplex PCR. The table includes 130,000 or so clones, around 80% detected once. Study-wide results and caveats: The majority of CMV-associated TCR beta chains were reported as apparently HLA-restricted in a later analysis.

The sample taken for sequencing was PBMCs. The clonotype originates from a woman aged 18-29 years in good health and CMV-seropositive. The rearrangement links TRBV18 to TRBJ2-2; D is possibly TRBD2 (6 bases). The CDR3, as DNA: TGTGCCAGCTCACCCGGAGGGACCATCAGAGGCGGGGAGCTGTTTTTT. As protein: CASSPGGTIRGGELFF.